This TCR beta chain was identified in a study of blood T cells in healthy people across ages (dated by TCRdb to the mid-2010s). Looking at the study overall: In model experiments, roughly one uniquely barcoded TCR beta cDNA molecule per two T cells was captured by template switching. Using deep sequencing normalized with unique cDNA molecular identifiers, the study measured how TCR beta repertoire diversity changes with age. Donors were grouped into four age groups: young (average about 15 years), middle-aged (39), aged (about 60) and long-lived (approximately 81). To avoid experimental bias, donors of different ages were distributed randomly across sequencing lanes. Using the same blood draw, the study looked at two additional independent replicas of 1 million unique cDNA reads for two donors, one aged 18 to 29 and the other aged 80 or older.

Notes on this clonotype: Its antigen remains unidentified. Qualities for individual bases were not recorded, and no much larger clone is one base off.

V and J are truncated by 6 bases and 1 base respectively, leaving an intervening sequence of 13 bases. The germline V gene encodes CDR1 SQVTM and CDR2 ANQGSEA. Its CDR3 holds 13 amino acids, cysteine through phenylalanine. The entry retains the CDR3 DNA only, 39 bases that are in frame from base 1. Preparation of the library involved 5' RACE. TCRdb lists the instrument as Illumina HiSeq 2500. A second PCR of 7 to 11 cycles was performed with a sample-barcoded 5' primer and a J-beta primer mix. A unique molecular identifier was introduced onto each TCR beta cDNA molecule by a template-switch 5' adaptor carrying 12 random nucleotides. At least 2.5 million CDR3-containing paired-end reads were obtained from each sample. The Mint cDNA synthesis kit, primed by a TRBC-specific oligonucleotide, was used to synthesize first-strand cDNA from all RNA. Following uracil-DNA glycosylase treatment, a first 18-cycle PCR with universal primers M1SS and BC2_uni_R was performed on all cDNA. The authors' pipeline ran thus. Normalization of each sample was performed by random selection of 1 million high-quality reads, each carrying a distinct molecular identifier. Reads with shared molecular identifiers were discarded instead of being binned into consensus sequences. CDR3 identification, clonotype clustering and error correction used MiTCR with a Q25 quality threshold and the strictest error-elimination algorithm. A nonparametric unseen species model using Euler transformation provided a lower-bound estimate of total TCR beta diversity. TCRdb redid the processing of the public reads, applying fastp at Q25 and MiXCR, and retained in-frame beta chains. Every CDR3 protein is listed once, alongside the most common genes and DNA of its rows. Clone size and V and J calls follow TCRdb, not the original study. The sample profile shows 1.4 million or so distinct CDR3 sequences; around 40% of them were found once. The biggest ten clones account for under 5% of the sample.

Systemically healthy Caucasian individuals from Russia, around 39 in total and aged about 6 to 100 years, were included as donors. About 9.8 milliliters of peripheral blood were drawn from each donor into EDTA-treated Vacutainer tubes. PBMCs were isolated by Ficoll-Paque density-gradient centrifugation, with at least 6 million obtained per sample. Total RNA, at least 6 micrograms per sample, was extracted from PBMCs with Trizol reagent. For every donor, an aliquot of PBMCs went through flow cytometry to measure the percentages of naive CD45RAhigh/CD27high T cells. The paper's findings and limits, for the study overall: Observed TCR beta diversity correlated strongly with the percentage of naive T cells measured by flow cytometry. Compared with the aged group, the long-lived group had more naive CD4+ T cells, fewer expanded clones and increased TCR diversity, a pattern suggesting age selection. Observed TCR beta diversity per million T cells fell roughly linearly with age, and a significant reduction was already apparent by age around 40. Estimates of total diversity based on one million sequenced T cells were regarded as lower bounds and as underestimates. Conclusive comparison of naive and antigen-experienced compartments was prevented by the profiling of bulk unsorted PBMCs. Donor CMV infection status was unknown, potentially confounding age-related changes in expanded clonotypes.

The sequence came from a woman aged 18-35 years in good health. Recombination joined TRBV29-1 with TRBJ2-7, with the identity of the D gene unclear. The material sequenced was blood. The sequenced DNA: TGCAGCGTAAAATTAACAGAGTCCTACGAGCAGTACTTC. Translated, this gives CSVKLTESYEQYF.